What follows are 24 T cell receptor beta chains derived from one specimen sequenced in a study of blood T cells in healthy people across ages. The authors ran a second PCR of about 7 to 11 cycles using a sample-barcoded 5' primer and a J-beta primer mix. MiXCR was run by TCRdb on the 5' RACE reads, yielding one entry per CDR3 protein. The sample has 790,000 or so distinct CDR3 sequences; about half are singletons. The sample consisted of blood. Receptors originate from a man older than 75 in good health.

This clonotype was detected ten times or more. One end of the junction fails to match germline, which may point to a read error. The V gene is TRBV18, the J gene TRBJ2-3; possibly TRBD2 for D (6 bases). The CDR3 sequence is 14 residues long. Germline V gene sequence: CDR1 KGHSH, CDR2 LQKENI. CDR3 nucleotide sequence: TGCGCCAGCAGCCCGGGACTGGGGACAGATACGCAGTATTTT. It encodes CASSPGLGTDTQYF.

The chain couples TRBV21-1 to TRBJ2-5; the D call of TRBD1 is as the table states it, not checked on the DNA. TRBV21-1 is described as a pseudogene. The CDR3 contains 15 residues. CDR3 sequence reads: CASIGGTHFQETQYF. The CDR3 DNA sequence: TGTGCCAGCATCGGCGGGACGCACTTTCAAGAGACCCAGTACTTC.

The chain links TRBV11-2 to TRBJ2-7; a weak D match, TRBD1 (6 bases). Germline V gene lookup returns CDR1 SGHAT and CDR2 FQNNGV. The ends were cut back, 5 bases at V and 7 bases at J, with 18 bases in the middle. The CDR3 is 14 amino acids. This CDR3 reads CASSPGARRGEQYF. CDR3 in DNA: TGTGCCAGCAGCCCGGGCGCACGAAGGGGGGAGCAGTACTTC.

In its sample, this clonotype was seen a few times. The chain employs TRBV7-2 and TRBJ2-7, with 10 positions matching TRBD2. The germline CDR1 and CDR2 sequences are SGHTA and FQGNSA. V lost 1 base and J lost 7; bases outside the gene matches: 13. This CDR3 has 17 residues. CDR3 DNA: TGTGCCAGCAGCTTAGTTGGGACGGCTAGCGGGAGAAATGAGCAGTACTTC. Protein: CASSLVGTASGRNEQYF.

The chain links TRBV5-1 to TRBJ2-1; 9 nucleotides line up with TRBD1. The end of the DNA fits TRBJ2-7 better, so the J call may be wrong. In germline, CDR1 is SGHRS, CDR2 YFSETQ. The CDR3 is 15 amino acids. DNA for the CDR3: TGCGCCAGCAGCGGACAGGGGAACTCCTACAATGAGCAGTACTTC. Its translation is CASSGQGNSYNEQYF.

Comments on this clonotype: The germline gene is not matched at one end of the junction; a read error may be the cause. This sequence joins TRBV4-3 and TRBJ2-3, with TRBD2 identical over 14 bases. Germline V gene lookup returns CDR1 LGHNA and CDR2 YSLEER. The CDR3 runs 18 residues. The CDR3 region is CASGQGLAGGWGTDTQYF. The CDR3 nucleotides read TGCGCCAGCGGCCAAGGACTAGCGGGGGGATGGGGCACAGATACGCAGTATTTT.

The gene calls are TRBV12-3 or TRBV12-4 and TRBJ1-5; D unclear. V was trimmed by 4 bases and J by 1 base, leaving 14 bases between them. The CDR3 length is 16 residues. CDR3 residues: CASSSIDYGSNQPQHF. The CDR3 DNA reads TGTGCCAGCAGTTCAATCGACTATGGGAGCAATCAGCCCCAGCATTTT.

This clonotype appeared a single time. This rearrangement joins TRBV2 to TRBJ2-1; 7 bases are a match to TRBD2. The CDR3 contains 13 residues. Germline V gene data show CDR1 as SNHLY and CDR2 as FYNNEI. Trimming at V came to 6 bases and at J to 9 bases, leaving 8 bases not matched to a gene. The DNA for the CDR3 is TGTGCCAGCAGCGGACTAGTGACTCTTGAGCAGTTCTTC. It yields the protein CASSGLVTLEQFF. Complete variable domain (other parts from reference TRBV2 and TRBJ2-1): EPEVTQTPSHQVTQMGQEVILRCVPISNHLYFYWYRQILGQKVEFLVSFYNNEISEKSEIFDDQFSVERPDGSNFTLKIRSTKLEDSAMYFCASSGLVTLEQFFGPGTRLTVL.

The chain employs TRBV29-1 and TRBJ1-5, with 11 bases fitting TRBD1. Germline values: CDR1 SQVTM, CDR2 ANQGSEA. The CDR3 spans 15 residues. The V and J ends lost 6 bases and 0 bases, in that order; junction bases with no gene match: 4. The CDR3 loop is CSVGQGANSNQPQHF. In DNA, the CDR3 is TGCAGCGTAGGACAGGGGGCGAATAGCAATCAGCCCCAGCATTTT.

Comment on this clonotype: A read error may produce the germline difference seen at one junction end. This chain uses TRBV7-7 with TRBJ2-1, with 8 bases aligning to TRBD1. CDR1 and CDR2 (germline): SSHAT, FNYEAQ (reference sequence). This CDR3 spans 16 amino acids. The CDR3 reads CASSSGQAALNGEQFF. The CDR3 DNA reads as TGTGCTAGCAGCTCGGGACAGGCGGCCCTCAATGGGGAGCAGTTCTTC.

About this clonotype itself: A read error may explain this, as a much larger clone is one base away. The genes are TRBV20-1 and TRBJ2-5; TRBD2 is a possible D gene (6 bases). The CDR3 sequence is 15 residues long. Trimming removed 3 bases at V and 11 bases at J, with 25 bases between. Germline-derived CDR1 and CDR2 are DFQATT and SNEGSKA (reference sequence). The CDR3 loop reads CSASSGRSSYNEQYF. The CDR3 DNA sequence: TGCAGTGCTAGTAGCGGACGGAGCTCCTACAATGAGCAGTACTTC.

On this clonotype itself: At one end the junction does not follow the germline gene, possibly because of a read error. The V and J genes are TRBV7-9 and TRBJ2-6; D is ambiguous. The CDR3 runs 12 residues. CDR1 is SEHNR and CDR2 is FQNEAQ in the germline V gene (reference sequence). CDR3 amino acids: CASESGTNVLTF. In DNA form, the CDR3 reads TGTGCCAGCGAGTCTGGGACCAACGTCCTGACTTTC.

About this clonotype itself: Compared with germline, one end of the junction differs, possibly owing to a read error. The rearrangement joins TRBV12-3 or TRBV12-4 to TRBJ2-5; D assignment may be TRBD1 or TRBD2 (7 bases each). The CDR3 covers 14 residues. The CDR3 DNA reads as TGTGCCTGCAGTTGGGAGGGGGCAGGGGAGACCCAGTACTTC. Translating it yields CACSWEGAGETQYF.

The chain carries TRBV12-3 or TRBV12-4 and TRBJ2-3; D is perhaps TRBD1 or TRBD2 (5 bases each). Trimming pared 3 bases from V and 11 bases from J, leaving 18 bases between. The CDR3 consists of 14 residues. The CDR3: CASSLGVGADVQYF. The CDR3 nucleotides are TGTGCCAGCAGTTTGGGGGTGGGAGCAGATGTGCAGTATTTT.

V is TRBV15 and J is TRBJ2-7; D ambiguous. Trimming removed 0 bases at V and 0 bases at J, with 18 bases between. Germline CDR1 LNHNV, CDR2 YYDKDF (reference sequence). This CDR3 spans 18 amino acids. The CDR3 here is CATSRDGRRAPSSYEQYF. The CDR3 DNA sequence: TGTGCCACCAGCAGAGATGGGCGGCGAGCTCCATCCTCCTACGAGCAGTACTTC.

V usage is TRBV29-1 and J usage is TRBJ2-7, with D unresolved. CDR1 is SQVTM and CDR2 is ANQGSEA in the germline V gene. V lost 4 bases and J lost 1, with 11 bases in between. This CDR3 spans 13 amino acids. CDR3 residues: CSVATVSSYEQYF. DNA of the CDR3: TGCAGCGTTGCCACGGTATCGTCCTACGAGCAGTACTTC.

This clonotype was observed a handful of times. CDR3 residues: CSVERGQGSGYTF. Written as DNA, the CDR3 is TGCAGCGTTGAAAGGGGACAGGGGTCCGGCTACACCTTC. The chain links TRBV29-1 to TRBJ1-2, with 10 bases matching TRBD1. CDR3 length equals 13 residues. Losses at the gene ends were 2 bases for V and 8 bases for J; bases not matched to a gene: 5. Germline-derived CDR1 and CDR2 are SQVTM and ANQGSEA.

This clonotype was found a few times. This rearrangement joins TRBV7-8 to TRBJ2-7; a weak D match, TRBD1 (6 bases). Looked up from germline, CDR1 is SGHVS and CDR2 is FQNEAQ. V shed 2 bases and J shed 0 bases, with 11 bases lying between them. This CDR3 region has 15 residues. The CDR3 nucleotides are TGTGCCAGCAGCTTAACGCAGGGGAGCTCCTACGAGCAGTACTTC. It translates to CASSLTQGSSYEQYF.

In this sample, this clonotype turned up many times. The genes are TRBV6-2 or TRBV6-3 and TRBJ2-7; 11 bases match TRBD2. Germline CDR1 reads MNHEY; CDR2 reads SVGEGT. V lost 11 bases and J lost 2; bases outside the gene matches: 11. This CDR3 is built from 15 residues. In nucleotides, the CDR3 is TGTGCCGTTGCCGCCGGGACTAGCGGAACCTACGAGCAGTACTTC. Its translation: CAVAAGTSGTYEQYF.

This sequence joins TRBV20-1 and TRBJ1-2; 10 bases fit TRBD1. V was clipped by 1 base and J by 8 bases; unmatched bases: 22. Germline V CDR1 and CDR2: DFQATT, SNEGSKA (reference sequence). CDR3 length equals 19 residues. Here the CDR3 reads CSARAIAGTGATQGQGYTF. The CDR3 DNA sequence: TGCAGTGCTAGAGCCATCGCCGGGACAGGGGCAACCCAAGGCCAAGGCTACACCTTC.

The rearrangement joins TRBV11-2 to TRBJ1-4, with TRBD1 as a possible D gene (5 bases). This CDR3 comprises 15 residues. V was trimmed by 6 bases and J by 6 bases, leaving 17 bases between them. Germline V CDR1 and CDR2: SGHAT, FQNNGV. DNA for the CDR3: TGTGCCAGCAGAACCCTTGGGGGATTGGATGAAAAACTGTTTTTT. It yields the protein CASRTLGGLDEKLFF.

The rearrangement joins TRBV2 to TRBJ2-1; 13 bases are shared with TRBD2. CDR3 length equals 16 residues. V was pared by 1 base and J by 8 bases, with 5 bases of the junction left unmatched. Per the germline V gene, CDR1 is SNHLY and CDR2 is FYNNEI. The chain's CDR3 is CASSEVRLAGGYEQFF. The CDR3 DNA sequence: TGTGCCAGCAGTGAAGTTCGACTAGCGGGAGGCTATGAGCAGTTCTTC.

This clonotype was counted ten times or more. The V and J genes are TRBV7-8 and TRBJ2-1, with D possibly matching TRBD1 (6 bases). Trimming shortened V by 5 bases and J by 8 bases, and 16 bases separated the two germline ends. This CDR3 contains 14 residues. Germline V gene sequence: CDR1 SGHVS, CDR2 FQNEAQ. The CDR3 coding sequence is TGTGCCAGCAGCCCGACCACAGGGTACGATGAGCAGTTCTTC. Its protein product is CASSPTTGYDEQFF.

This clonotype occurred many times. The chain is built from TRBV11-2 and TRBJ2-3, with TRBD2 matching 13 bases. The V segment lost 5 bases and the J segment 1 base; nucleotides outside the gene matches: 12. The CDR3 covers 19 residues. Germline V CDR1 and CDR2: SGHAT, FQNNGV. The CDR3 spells CASSTGPGLAGPGTDTQYF. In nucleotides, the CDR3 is TGTGCCAGCAGCACAGGCCCGGGACTAGCGGGGCCAGGCACAGATACGCAGTATTTT.